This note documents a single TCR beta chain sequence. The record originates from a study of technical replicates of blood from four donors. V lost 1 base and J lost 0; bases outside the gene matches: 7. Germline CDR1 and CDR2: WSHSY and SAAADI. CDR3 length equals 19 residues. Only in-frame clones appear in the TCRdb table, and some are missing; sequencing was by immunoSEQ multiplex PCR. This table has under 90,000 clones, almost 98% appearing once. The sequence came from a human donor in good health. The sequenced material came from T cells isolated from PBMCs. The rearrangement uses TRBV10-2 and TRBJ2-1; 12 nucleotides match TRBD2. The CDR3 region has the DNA TGCGCCAGCAGTGAGTTTAAACTAGCGGGGGGACACTCCTACAATGAGCAGTTCTTC. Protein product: CASSEFKLAGGHSYNEQFF.